This TCR beta chain is drawn from a study of blood T cell repertoires in COVID-19. Across the whole study: Italy, Spain and the United States were the sources of the convalescent and acute COVID-19 samples.

Across about two dozen US areas, participants ranged in age from roughly 18 to 95 years. Participant-reported clinical history was the basis for cohort assignment. Recovered status in Cohort 3 required two negative PCRs, clearance, or symptom resolution. Using immunoSEQ multiplex PCR, the repertoire was profiled, and TCRdb retains in-frame clones only, with some absent. Altogether a few hundred thousand clones are present, roughly 90% being singletons, with the ten largest covering approximately 17%. The germline V gene encodes CDR1 SGHTA and CDR2 FQGNSA. The CDR3 runs to 13 residues. V lost 2 bases and J lost 3, with 5 bases in between. This clone was detected once.

This clonotype was obtained from a woman aged 25 to 39 who had recovered from COVID-19. The V call is TRBV7-2, the J call TRBJ1-3; D not certain. The sequencing input was PBMCs or T cells enriched from blood (not recorded which). The CDR3 sequence: CASSLSFGNTIYF. CDR3 DNA: TGTGCCAGCAGCTTATCGTTTGGAAACACCATATATTTT.